This T cell receptor beta chain was retrieved from a study of early T cells in non-severe SARS-CoV-2 infection. From the 5' RACE reads, TCRdb called clonotypes with MiXCR, one entry per CDR3 protein. In the table there are about 50,000 distinct CDR3 sequences, around 10% of which are singletons. This clonotype was recorded many times. Deletions cut 4 bases from V and 7 bases from J, with 12 bases between. CDR3 length equals 13 residues. Germline loops: CDR1 SGDLS, CDR2 YYNGEE. The V gene is TRBV9, the J gene TRBJ1-5; tentatively, D is TRBD1 (5 bases). This clonotype was obtained from an adult who was a healthcare worker with PCR-confirmed SARS-CoV-2 infection or an uninfected control (not recorded which). Here the sequenced sample was whole blood, taken at baseline. In DNA form, the CDR3 reads TGTGCCAGCAGCCAGGGTCCAGTCCAGCCCCAGCATTTT. This gives the protein CASSQGPVQPQHF.